These T cell receptor beta chains were read from a single sample in a study of shared clonotypes between healthy human individuals. TCRdb's table, derived via immunoSEQ multiplex PCR, lists solely in-frame clones and lacks some. The sample has about 1 million clones, 75% to 80% seen once. The specimen was memory CD4+ T cells from PBMCs. These receptors were taken from a man aged 18 to 29 in good health. Some clones in this sample may be carry-over from other donors' samples. Each CDR3 is given with its conserved first and last residue. The D gene is left open where the match is weak. Clone sizes are given selectively: once, few, many, or a class where the clone is expanded.

TGCGCCAGCAGCTGGGAGCGGGAGGGCCTGGCAGATACGCAGTATTTT	CASSWEREGLADTQYF	TRBJ2-3	NA	TRBV4-1	TRBD2	16
TGTGCCAGCAGCGTAGGGCAGGGGGTCGGAGAGACCCAGTACTTC	CASSVGQGVGETQYF	TRBJ2-5	NA	TRBV9	TRBD1	15
TGCGCCAGCAGTGAGTATGGAGGAATGGCGCCCCAGCATTTT	CASSEYGGMAPQHF	TRBJ1-5	many	TRBV10-2	NA	14
TGCGCCAGCAGCCAAGACCGCCGGGCCGACGTTTCTCTGTTTTTT	CASSQDRRADVSLFF	TRBJ1-4	NA	TRBV4-3	NA	15
TGTGCCAGCAGTCCAGGGACCTTTGTGGGTCAGCCCCAGCATTTT	CASSPGTFVGQPQHF	TRBJ1-5	NA	TRBV27	NA	15
TGTGCCTGGGGCTCAAAGGGACATTGGCGTGGCTACACCTTC	CAWGSKGHWRGYTF	TRBJ1-2	NA	TRBV30	NA	14
TGTGCCAGCAACCAGGGGATGTACGAGCAGTACTTC	CASNQGMYEQYF	TRBJ2-7	NA	TRBV2	NA	12
TGTGCCAGCAGCTTCGCGACAGGGGTTGGTGGCTACACCTTC	CASSFATGVGGYTF	TRBJ1-2	NA	TRBV7-9	TRBD1	14
TGCGCCAGCAGGACGGGCGCGGACGGCTACACCTTC	CASRTGADGYTF	TRBJ1-2	NA	TRBV10-1	NA	12
TGTGCCAGCAGCCCGACCCCCCCAGGGTTTGGCAAAAACATTCAGTACTTC	CASSPTPPGFGKNIQYF	TRBJ2-4	many	TRBV28	NA	17
TGTGCCAGCAGCTGGGAAACGGGGCCCCACAATGAGCAGTTCTTC	CASSWETGPHNEQFF	TRBJ2-1	NA	TRBV11-1	NA	15
TGTGCCAGCTGGACAGTCAATCAGCCCCAGCATTTT	CASWTVNQPQHF	TRBJ1-5	NA	TRBV28	NA	12
TGTGCCAGCAGTGTGGGGCTGCGGGAGGGCCGGGGATACAATGAGCAGTTCTTC	CASSVGLREGRGYNEQFF	TRBJ2-1	NA	TRBV6-1	TRBD2	18
TGTGCCAGCAGCCGATTCGACTACGAGCAGTACTTC	CASSRFDYEQYF	TRBJ2-7	NA	TRBV5-6	NA	12
TGTGCCAGTACCCCGACAAGACAGTATGAAAAACTGTTTTTT	CASTPTRQYEKLFF	TRBJ1-4	NA	TRBV19	NA	14
TGTGCCAGCAGGCCAGCGGGAGTATTCCACAATGAGCAGTTCTTC	CASRPAGVFHNEQFF	TRBJ2-1	NA	TRBV6-1	TRBD2	15
TGTGCCAGCAGCTCCTACAGCTCCCCCTACGAGCAGTACTTC	CASSSYSSPYEQYF	TRBJ2-7	NA	TRBV6-6	NA	14
TGTGCCAGCAGCACGGGACTCACTGGAGACGAGCAGTACTTC	CASSTGLTGDEQYF	TRBJ2-7	once	TRBV7-2	NA	14
TGTGCCAGCAGCAGACAGGGGGACGCAGATACGCAGTATTTT	CASSRQGDADTQYF	TRBJ2-3	NA	TRBV7-2	TRBD1	14
TGTGCCAGCAGCTTAACAACGGGTGAAGCTTTCTTT	CASSLTTGEAFF	TRBJ1-1	NA	TRBV7-2	NA	12
TGTGCCAGCAGTGCCTTTCCGCAAACAGGGCTTGAAGCTTTCTTT	CASSAFPQTGLEAFF	TRBJ1-1	NA	TRBV6-1	NA	15
TGTGCCTGGAGTCAGGGACAGGGGGCCCGAGAGACCCAGTACTTC	CAWSQGQGARETQYF	TRBJ2-5	NA	TRBV30	TRBD1	15
TGCAGTGCCTTCAACAGGGACGAGCAGTACTTC	CSAFNRDEQYF	TRBJ2-7	NA	TRBV20-1	NA	11
TGTGCCAGCAGCCAGTTGGACAGCTACGAGCAGTACTTC	CASSQLDSYEQYF	TRBJ2-7	NA	TRBV5-6	NA	13
TGTGCCAGCAGCCGGGGGGGCGGGAGTGAGACCCAGTACTTC	CASSRGGGSETQYF	TRBJ2-5	NA	TRBV7-8	TRBD2	14
TGTGCCATCAGTGAAGCCTACAGACAGCCCCAGCATTTT	CAISEAYRQPQHF	TRBJ1-5	NA	TRBV10-3	NA	13
TGCGCCAGCAGCTTGGAAGGTCTTAGCAATCAGCCCCAGCATTTT	CASSLEGLSNQPQHF	TRBJ1-5	NA	TRBV5-1	NA	15
TGTGCCAGCACCAGGGACAGGGAAGCCATTCAGTACTTC	CASTRDREAIQYF	TRBJ2-4	NA	TRBV7-9	TRBD1	13
TGTGCCAGCAGCGTAGTTCTCGGGACTGCCCAGTACTTC	CASSVVLGTAQYF	TRBJ2-7	NA	TRBV9	NA	13
TGTGCCAGCAGCTCAGGGGTGACAGATACGCAGTATTTT	CASSSGVTDTQYF	TRBJ2-3	few	TRBV7-9	NA	13
TGTGCCAGCAGGGACCTGACCTACGAGCAGTACTTC	CASRDLTYEQYF	TRBJ2-7	NA	TRBV28	NA	12
TGTGCCAGCAGCTTAGGATTGGGGGGAGGGCCGGACGAGCAGTACTTC	CASSLGLGGGPDEQYF	TRBJ2-7	NA	TRBV4-2	TRBD2	16
TGTGCCAGCTCACAGGTACAACGAGAAGGGGAGCAGTACTTC	CASSQVQREGEQYF	TRBJ2-7	NA	TRBV18	NA	14
TGTGCCAGCAGCCGATTGGGACTAGCGGGAGTATGGAATGAGCAGTTCTTC	CASSRLGLAGVWNEQFF	TRBJ2-1	many	TRBV7-9	TRBD2	17